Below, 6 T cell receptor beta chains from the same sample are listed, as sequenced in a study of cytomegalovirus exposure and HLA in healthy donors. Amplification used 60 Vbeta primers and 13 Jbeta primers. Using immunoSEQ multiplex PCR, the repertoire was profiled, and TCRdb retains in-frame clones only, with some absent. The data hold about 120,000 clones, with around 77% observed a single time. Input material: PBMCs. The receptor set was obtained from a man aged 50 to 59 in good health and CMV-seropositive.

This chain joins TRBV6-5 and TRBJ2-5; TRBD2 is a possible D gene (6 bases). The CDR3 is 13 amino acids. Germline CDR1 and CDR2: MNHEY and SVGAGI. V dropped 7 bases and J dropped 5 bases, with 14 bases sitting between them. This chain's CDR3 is CASTPPGVETQYF. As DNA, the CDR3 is TGTGCCAGCACCCCGCCGGGGGTGGAGACCCAGTACTTC.

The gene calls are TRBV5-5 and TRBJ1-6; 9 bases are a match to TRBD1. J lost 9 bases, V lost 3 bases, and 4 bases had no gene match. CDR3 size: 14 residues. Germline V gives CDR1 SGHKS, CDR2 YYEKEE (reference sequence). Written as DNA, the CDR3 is TGTGCCAGCAGCTCCGGACAGGGGTTTTCACCCCTCCACTTT. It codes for CASSSGQGFSPLHF.

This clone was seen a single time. The CDR3 region has the DNA TGTGCCAGCACCCCTGGGGGGGCGGGTCAGCCCCAGCATTTT. Translating it yields CASTPGGAGQPQHF. This chain connects TRBV2 to TRBJ1-5, with TRBD1 as a possible D gene (6 bases). There are 14 residues in the CDR3. The ends were cut back, 7 bases at V and 6 bases at J, with 16 bases in the middle. The germline CDR1 and CDR2 sequences are SNHLY and FYNNEI. The full variable domain, in which reference TRBV2 and TRBJ1-5 provide the parts outside the CDR3, is EPEVTQTPSHQVTQMGQEVILRCVPISNHLYFYWYRQILGQKVEFLVSFYNNEISEKSEIFDDQFSVERPDGSNFTLKIRSTKLEDSAMYFCASTPGGAGQPQHFGDGTRLSIL.

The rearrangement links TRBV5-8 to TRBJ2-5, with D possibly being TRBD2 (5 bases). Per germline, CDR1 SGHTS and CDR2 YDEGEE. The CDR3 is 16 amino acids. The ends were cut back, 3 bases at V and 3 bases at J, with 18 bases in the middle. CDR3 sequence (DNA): TGTGCCAGCAGCTCGGGGTCAGGCCTGATTGAAGAGACCCAGTACTTC. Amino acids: CASSSGSGLIEETQYF.

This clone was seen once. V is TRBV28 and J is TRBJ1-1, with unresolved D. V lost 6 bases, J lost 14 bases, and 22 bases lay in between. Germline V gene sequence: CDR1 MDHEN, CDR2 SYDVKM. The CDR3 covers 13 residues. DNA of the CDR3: TGTGCCAGCAGAGCCCCCCCGGGGAGGCAGCCCTTCTTT. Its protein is CASRAPPGRQPFF.

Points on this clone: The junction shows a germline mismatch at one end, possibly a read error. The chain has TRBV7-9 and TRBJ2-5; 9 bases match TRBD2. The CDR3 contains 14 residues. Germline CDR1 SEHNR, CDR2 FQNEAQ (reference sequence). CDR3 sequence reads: CSSSFGGGAETQYF. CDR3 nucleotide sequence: TGTTCCAGCAGCTTTGGCGGGGGGGCAGAGACCCAGTACTTC.